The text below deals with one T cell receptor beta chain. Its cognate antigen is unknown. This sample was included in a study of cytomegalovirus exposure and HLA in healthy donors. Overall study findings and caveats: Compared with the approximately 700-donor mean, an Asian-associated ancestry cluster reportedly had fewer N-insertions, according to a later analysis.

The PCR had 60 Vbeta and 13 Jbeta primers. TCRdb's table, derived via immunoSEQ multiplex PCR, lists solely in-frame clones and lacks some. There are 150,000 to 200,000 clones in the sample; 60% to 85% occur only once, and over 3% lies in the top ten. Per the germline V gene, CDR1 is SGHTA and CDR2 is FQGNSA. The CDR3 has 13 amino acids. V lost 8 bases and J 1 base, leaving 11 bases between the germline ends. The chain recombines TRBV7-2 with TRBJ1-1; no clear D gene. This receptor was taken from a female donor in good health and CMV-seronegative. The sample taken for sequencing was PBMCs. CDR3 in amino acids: CASEYSQNTEAFF. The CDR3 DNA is TGTGCCAGCGAGTACAGCCAGAACACTGAAGCTTTCTTT.